Described below is a single T cell receptor beta chain sequence and its context. Its antigen is not known. Sequencing used immunoSEQ multiplex PCR; TCRdb keeps in-frame clones, though not all of them. The sample has 100,000 or so clones; roughly 89% are singletons. This sample is drawn from a study of PD-1 blockade in classical Hodgkin lymphoma. Study conclusions and caveats: Newly diagnosed patients and complete responders had comparable diversity at baseline.

Each patient experienced a relapse that followed autologous stem cell transplantation, and brentuximab vedotin exposure varied. There are 17 residues in the CDR3. V lost 4 bases and J 0 bases, leaving 18 bases between the germline ends. Germline values: CDR1 MGHRA, CDR2 YSYEKL. The rearrangement uses TRBV4-1 and TRBJ1-1; no definite D call. The receptor was derived from a human donor with classical Hodgkin lymphoma. Sequences were derived from peripheral blood mononuclear cells (PBMCs), sampled before the second cycle of nivolumab. The chain's CDR3 is CASSPDLRWALNTEAFF. The CDR3 DNA follows: TGCGCCAGCAGCCCGGACCTTCGATGGGCCCTGAACACTGAAGCTTTCTTT.